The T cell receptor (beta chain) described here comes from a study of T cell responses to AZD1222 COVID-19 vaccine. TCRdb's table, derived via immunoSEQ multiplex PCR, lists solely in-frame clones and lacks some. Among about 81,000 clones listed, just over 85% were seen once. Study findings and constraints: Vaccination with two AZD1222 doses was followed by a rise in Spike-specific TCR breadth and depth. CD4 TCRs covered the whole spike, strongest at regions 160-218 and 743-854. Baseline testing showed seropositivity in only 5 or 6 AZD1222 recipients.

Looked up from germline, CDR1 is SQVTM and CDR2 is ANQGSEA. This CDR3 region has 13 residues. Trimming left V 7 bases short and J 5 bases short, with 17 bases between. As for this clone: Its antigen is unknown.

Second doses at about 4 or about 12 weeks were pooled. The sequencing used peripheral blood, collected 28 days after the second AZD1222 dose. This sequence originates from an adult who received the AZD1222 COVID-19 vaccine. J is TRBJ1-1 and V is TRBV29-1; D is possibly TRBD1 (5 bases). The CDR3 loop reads CSAGGGPWTEAFF. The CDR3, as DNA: TGCAGCGCGGGGGGAGGGCCTTGGACTGAAGCTTTCTTT.